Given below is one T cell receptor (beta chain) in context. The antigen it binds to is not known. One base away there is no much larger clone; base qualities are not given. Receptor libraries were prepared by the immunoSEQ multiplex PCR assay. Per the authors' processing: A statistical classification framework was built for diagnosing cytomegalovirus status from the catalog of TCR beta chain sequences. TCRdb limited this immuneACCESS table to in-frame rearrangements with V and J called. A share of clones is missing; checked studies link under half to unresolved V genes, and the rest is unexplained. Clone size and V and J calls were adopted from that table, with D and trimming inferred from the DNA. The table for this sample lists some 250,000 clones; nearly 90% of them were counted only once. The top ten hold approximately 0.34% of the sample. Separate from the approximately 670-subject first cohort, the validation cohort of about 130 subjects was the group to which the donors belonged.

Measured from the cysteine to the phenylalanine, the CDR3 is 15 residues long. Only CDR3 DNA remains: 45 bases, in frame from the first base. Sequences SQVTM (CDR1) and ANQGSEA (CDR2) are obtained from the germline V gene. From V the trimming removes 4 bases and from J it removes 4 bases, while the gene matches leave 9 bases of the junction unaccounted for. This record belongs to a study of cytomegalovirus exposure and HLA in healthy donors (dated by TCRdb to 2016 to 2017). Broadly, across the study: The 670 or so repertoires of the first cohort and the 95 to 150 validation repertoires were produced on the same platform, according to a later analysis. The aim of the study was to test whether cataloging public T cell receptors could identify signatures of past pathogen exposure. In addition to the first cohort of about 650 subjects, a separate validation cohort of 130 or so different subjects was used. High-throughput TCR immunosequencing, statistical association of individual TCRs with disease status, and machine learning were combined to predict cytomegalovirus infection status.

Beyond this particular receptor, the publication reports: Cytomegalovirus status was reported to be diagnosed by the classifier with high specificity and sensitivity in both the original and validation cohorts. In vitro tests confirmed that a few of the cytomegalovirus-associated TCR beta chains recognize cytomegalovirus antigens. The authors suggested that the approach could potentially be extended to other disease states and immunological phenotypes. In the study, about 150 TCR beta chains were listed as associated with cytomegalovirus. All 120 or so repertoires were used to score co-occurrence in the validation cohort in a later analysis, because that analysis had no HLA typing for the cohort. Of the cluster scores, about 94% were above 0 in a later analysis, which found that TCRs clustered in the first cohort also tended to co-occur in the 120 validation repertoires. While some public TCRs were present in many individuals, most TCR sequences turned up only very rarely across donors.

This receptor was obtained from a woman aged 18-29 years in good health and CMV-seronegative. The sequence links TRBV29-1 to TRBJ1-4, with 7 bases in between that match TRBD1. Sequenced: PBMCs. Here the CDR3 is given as CSVAPEDRLNEKLFF. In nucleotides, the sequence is TGCAGCGTTGCCCCAGAGGACAGGCTTAATGAAAAACTGTTTTTT.